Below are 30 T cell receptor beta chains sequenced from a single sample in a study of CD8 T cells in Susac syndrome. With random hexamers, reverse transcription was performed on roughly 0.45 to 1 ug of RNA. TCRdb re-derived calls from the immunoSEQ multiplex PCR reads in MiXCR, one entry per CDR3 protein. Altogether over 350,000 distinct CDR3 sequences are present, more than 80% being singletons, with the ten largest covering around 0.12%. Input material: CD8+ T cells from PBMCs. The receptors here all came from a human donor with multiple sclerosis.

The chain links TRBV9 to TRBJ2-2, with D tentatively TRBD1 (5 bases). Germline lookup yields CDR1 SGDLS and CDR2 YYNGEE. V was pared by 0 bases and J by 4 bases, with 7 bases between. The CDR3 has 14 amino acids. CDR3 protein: CASSVDRFTGELFF. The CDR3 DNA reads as TGTGCCAGCAGCGTAGACAGGTTCACCGGGGAGCTGTTTTTT.

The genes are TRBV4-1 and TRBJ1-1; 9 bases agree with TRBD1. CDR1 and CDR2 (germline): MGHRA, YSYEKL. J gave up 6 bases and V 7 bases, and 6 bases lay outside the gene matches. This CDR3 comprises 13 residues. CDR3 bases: TGCGCCAGCACCGGACAGGGGCTCGCTGAAGCTTTCTTT. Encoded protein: CASTGQGLAEAFF.

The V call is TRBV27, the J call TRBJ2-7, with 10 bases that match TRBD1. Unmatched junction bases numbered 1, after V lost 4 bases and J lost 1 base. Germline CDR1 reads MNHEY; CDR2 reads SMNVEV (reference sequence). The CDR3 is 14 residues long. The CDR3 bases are TGTGCCAGCAGTTCGGACAGGGGGTCCTACGAGCAGTACTTC. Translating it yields CASSSDRGSYEQYF.

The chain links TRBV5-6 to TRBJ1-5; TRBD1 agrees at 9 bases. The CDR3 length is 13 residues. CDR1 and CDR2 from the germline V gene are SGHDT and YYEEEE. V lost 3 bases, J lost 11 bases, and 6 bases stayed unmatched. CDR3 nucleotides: TGTGCCAGCAGCTCTGGACAGGGGTTAGCCCAGCATTTT. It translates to CASSSGQGLAQHF.

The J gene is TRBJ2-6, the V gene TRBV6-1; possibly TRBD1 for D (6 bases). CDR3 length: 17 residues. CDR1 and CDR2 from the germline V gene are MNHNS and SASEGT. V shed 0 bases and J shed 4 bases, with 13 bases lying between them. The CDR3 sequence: CASSEAGTLLGANVLTF. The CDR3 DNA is TGTGCCAGCAGTGAAGCCGGGACATTACTGGGGGCCAACGTCCTGACTTTC.

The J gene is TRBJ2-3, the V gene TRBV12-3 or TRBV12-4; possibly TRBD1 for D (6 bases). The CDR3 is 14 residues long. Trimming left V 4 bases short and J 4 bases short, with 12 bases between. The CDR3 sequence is CASSSLQGSDTQYF. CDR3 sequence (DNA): TGTGCCAGCAGTTCCCTACAGGGTTCAGATACGCAGTATTTT.

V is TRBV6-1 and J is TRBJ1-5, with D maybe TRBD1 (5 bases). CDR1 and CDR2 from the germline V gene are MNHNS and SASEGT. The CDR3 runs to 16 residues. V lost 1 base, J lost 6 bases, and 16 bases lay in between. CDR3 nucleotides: TGTGCCAGCAGTGAAGGGGGCGACAGTTACATTCAGCCCCAGCATTTT. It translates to CASSEGGDSYIQPQHF.

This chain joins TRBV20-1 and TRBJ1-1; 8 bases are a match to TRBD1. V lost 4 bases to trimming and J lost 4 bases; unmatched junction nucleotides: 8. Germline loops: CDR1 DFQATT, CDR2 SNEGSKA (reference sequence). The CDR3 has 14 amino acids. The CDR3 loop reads CSAISDREATEAFF. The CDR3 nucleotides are TGCAGTGCTATTTCGGACAGGGAGGCCACTGAAGCTTTCTTT.

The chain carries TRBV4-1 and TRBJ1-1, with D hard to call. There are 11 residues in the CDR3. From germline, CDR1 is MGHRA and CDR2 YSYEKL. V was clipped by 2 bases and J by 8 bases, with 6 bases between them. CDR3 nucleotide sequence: TGCGCCAGCAGCCAATTCGGCGAAGCTTTCTTT. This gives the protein CASSQFGEAFF.

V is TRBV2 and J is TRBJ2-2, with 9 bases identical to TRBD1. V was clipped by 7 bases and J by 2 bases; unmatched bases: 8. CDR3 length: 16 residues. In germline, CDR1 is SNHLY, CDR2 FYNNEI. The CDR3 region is CASTNPGQGNTGELFF. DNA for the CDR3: TGTGCCAGCACGAATCCGGGACAGGGAAACACCGGGGAGCTGTTTTTT.

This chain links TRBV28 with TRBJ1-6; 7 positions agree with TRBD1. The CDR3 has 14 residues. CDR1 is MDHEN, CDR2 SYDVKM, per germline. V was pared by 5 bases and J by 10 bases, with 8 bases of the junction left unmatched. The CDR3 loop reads CASSATGSGSPLHF. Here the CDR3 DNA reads TGTGCCAGCAGTGCGACAGGGAGCGGCTCACCCCTCCACTTT. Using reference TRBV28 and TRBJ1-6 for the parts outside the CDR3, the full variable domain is DVKVTQSSRYLVKRTGEKVFLECVQDMDHENMFWYRQDPGLGLRLIYFSYDVKMKEKGDIPEGYSVSREKKERFSLILESASTNQTSMYLCASSATGSGSPLHFGNGTRLTVT.

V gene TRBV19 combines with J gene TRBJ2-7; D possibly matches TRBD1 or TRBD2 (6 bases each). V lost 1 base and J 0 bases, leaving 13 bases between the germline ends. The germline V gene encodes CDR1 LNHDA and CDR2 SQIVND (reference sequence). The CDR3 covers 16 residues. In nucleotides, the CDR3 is TGTGCCAGTAGTATAGCCCCTGGAGGGGGCTCCTACGAGCAGTACTTC. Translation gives CASSIAPGGGSYEQYF.

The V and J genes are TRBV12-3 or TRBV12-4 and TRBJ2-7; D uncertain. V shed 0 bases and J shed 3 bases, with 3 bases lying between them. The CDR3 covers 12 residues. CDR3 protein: CASSLAYYEQYF. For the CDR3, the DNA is TGTGCCAGCAGTTTAGCGTACTACGAGCAGTACTTC.

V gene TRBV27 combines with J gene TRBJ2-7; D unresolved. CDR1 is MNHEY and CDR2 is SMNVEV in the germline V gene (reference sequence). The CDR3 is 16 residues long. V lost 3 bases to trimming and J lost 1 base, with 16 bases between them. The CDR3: CASSLAAPRRSYEQYF. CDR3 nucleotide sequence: TGTGCCAGCAGTTTGGCTGCCCCGAGGAGATCCTACGAGCAGTACTTC.

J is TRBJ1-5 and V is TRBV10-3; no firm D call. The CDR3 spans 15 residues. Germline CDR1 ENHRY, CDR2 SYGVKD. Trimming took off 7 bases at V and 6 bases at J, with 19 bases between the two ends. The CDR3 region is CAITTGPRECQPQHF. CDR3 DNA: TGTGCCATCACCACCGGGCCAAGGGAGTGTCAGCCCCAGCATTTT.

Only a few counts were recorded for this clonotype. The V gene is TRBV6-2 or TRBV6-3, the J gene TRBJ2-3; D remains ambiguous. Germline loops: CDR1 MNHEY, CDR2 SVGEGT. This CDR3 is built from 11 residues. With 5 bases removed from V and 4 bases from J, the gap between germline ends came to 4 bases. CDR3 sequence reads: CASSPSDTQYF. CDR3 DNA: TGTGCCAGCAGTCCGTCAGATACGCAGTATTTT.

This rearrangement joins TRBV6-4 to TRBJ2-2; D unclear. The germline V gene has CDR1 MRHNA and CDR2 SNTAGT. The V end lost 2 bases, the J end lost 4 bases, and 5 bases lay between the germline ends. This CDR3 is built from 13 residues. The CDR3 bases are TGTGCCAGCAGTGACCGGAGCACCGGGGAGCTGTTTTTT. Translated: CASSDRSTGELFF.

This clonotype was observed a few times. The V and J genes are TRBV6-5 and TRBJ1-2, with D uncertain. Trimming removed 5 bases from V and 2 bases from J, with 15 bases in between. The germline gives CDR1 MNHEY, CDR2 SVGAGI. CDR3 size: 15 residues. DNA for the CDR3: TGTGCCAGCAGTAACCCCGGCTTTCAAAACTATGGCTACACCTTC. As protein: CASSNPGFQNYGYTF.

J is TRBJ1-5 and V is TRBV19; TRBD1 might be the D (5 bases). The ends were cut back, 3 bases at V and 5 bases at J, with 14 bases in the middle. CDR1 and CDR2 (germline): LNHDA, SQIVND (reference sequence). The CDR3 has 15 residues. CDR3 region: CASSIWRGEDQPQHF. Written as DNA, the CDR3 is TGTGCCAGTAGTATCTGGAGAGGGGAAGATCAGCCCCAGCATTTT.

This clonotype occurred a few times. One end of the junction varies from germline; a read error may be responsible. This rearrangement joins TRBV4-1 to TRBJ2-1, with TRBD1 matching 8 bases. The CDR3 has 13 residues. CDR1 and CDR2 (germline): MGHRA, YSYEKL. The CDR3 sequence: CASSQGAYNEQFF. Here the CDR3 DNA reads TGTGCCAGCAGTCAGGGGGCTTACAATGAGCAGTTCTTC.

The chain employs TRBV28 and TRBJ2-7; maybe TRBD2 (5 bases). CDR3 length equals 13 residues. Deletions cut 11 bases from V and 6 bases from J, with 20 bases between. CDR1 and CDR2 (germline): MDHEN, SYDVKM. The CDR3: CAGGPFGGSEQYF. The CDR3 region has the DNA TGTGCCGGAGGACCGTTCGGTGGCTCCGAGCAGTACTTC.

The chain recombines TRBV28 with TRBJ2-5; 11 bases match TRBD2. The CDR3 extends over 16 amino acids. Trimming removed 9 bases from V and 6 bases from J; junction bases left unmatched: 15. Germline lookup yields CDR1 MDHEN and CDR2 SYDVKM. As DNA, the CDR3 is TGTGCCAGTAAAGCTTTCGGGTCTAGCGGGAGGCAGACCCAGTACTTC. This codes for CASKAFGSSGRQTQYF.

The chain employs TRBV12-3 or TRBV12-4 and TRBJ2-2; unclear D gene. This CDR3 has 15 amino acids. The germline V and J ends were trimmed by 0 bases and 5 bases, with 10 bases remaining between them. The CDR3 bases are TGTGCCAGCAGTTTAGCAGGGAAGGTGACCGGGGAGCTGTTTTTT. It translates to CASSLAGKVTGELFF.

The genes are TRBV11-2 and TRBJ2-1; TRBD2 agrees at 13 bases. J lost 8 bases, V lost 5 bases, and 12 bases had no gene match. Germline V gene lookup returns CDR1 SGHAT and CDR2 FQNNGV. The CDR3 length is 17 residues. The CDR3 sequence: CASSPWTSGSFIDEQFF. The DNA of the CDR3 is TGTGCCAGCAGCCCTTGGACTAGCGGGAGTTTTATCGATGAGCAGTTCTTC.

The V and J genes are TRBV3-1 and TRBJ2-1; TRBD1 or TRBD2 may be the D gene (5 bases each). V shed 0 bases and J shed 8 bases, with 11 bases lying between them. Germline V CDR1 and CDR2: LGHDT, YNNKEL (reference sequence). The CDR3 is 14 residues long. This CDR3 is CASSQDGGSDEQFF. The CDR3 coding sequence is TGTGCCAGCAGCCAAGATGGGGGATCCGATGAGCAGTTCTTC.

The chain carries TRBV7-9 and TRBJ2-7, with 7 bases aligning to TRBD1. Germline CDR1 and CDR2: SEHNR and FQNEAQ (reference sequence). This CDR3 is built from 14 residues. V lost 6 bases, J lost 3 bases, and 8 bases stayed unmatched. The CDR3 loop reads CASSSPGQHYEQYF. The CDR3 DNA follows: TGTGCCAGCAGTTCTCCGGGACAGCACTACGAGCAGTACTTC.

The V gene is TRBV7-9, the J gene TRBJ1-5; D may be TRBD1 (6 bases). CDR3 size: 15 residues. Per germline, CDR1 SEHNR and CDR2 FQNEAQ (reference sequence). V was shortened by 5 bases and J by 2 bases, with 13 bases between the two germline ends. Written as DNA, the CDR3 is TGTGCCAGCAGCCGGGGACAATATGGCAATCAGCCCCAGCATTTT. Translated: CASSRGQYGNQPQHF.

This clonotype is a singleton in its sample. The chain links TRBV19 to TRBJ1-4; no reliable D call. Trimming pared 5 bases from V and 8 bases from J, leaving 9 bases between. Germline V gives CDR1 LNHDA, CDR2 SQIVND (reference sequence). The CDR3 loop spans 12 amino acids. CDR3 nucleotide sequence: TGTGCCAGTAGTCCAGACACGGAAAAACTGTTTTTT. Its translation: CASSPDTEKLFF.

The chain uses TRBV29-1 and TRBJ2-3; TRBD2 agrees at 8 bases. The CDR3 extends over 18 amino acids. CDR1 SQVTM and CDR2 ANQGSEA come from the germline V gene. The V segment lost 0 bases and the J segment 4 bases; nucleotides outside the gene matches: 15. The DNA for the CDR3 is TGCAGCGTTGAAGATCCCGCTAGCGGGTCCCCAAATGCAGATACGCAGTATTTT. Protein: CSVEDPASGSPNADTQYF.

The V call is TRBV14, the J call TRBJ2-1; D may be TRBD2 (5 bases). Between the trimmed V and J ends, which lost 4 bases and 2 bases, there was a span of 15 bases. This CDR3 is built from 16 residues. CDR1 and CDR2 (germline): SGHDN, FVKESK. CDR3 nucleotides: TGTGCCAGCAGCCCGGAGCCCGGGGTGCCCTACAATGAGCAGTTCTTC. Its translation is CASSPEPGVPYNEQFF.